This T cell receptor beta chain was captured in a study of control samples from healthy donors and cancer patients. Measured with immunoSEQ multiplex PCR; TCRdb has only the in-frame clones, and not every one. The sample has more than 150,000 clones, roughly 92% seen once; the top ten hold about 0.73%. The sample comprised blood. This clonotype originated in a young woman in good health.

This CDR3 reads CASSLQISYEQYF. Written as DNA, the CDR3 is TGTGCCAGCAGCTTGCAGATCTCCTACGAGCAGTACTTC. V is TRBV5-5 and J is TRBJ2-7; D ambiguous. The CDR3 consists of 13 residues. CDR1 SGHKS and CDR2 YYEKEE come from the germline V gene (reference sequence). Deletions cut 1 base from V and 0 bases from J, with 5 bases between.